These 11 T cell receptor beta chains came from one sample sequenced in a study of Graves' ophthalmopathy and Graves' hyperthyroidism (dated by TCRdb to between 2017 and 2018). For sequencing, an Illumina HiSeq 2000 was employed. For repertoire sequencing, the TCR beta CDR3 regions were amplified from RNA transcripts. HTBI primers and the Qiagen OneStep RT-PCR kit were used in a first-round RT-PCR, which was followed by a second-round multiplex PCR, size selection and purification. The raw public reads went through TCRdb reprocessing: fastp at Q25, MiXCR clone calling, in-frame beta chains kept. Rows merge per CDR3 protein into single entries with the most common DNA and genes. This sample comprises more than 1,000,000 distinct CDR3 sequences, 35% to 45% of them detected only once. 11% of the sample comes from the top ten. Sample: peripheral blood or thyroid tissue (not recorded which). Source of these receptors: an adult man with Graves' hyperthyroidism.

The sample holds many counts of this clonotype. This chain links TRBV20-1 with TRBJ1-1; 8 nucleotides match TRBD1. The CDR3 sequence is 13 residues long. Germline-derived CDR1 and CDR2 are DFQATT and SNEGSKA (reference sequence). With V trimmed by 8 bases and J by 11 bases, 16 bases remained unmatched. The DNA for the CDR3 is TGCAGTCCGCACCTGGACAGGGCGATAATCGCTTTCTTT. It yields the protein CSPHLDRAIIAFF.

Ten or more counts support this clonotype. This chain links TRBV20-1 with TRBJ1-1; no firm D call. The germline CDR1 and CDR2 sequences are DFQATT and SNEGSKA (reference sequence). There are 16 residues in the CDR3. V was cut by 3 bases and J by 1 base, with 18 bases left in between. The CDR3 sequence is CSASTIGTRGNTEAFF. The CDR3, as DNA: TGCAGTGCTAGTACGATAGGTACGAGAGGGAACACTGAAGCTTTCTTT.

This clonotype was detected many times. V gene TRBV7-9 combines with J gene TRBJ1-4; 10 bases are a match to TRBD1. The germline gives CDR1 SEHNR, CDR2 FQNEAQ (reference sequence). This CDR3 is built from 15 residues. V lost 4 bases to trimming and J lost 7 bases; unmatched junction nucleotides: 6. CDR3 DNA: TGTGCCAGCAGCTCGTCGCGGACAGGGGGTGAAAAACTGTTTTTT. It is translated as CASSSSRTGGEKLFF.

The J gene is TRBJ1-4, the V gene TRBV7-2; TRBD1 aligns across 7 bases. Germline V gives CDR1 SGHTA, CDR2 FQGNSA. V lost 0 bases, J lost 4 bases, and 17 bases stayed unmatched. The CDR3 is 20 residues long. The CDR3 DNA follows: TGTGCCAGCAGCTTAGCGCACTCAGGGGGAAGTGGGGCCATTAATGAAAAACTGTTTTTT. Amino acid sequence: CASSLAHSGGSGAINEKLFF.

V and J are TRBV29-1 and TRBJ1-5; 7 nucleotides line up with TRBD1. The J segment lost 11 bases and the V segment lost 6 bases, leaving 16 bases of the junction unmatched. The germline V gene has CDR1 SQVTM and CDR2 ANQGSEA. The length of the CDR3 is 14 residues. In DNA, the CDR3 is TGCAGCGTCTATACAGGAGGGGGCGCTAAAGCCCAGCATTTT. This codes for CSVYTGGGAKAQHF.

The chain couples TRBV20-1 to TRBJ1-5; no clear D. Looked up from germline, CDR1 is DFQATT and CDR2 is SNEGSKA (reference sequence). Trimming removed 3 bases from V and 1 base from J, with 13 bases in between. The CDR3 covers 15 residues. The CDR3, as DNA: TGCAGTGCTAGTGCCCAGTGGGAAAGCAATCAGCCCCAGCATTTT. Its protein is CSASAQWESNQPQHF.

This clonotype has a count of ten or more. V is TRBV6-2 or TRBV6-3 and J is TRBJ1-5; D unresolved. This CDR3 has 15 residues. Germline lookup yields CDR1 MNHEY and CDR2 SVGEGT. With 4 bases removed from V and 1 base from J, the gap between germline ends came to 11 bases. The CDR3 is CASSFQIGSNQPQHF. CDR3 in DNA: TGTGCCAGCAGTTTCCAGATCGGGAGCAATCAGCCCCAGCATTTT.

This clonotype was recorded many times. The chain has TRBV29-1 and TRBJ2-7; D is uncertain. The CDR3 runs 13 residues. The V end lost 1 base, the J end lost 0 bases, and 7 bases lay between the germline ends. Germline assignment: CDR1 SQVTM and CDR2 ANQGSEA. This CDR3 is CSVEVASSYEQYF. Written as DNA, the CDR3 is TGCAGCGTTGAAGTAGCTAGCTCCTACGAGCAGTACTTC.

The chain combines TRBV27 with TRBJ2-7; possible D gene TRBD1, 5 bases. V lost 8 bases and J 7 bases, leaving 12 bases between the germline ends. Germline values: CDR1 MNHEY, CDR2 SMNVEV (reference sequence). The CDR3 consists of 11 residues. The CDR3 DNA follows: TGTGCCAGCCAAGGGGCTGGGGAGCAGTACTTC. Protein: CASQGAGEQYF.

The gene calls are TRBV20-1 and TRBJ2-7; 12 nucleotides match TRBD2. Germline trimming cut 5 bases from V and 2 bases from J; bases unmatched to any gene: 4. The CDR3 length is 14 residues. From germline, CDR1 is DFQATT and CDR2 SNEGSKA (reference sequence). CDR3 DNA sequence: TGCAGTGCTGCGCGACTAGCGGGAGCCTACGAGCAGTACTTC. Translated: CSAARLAGAYEQYF.

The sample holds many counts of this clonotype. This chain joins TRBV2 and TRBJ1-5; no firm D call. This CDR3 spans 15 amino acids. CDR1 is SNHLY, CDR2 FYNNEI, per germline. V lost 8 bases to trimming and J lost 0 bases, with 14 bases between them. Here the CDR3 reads CASGQDMSSNQPQHF. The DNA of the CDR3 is TGTGCCAGCGGGCAGGATATGAGTAGCAATCAGCCCCAGCATTTT.